The sequence of this T cell receptor (beta chain) was determined in a study of T cells after yellow fever vaccination. Sample share makes this clonotype medium-sized. V lost 1 base and J 6 bases, leaving 8 bases between the germline ends. Germline CDR1 reads SGHRS; CDR2 reads YFSETQ. CDR3 size: 13 residues. One entry per CDR3 protein results from TCRdb running MiXCR on the 5' RACE reads. The table has several thousand distinct CDR3 sequences, 6.5% to 8.5% seen once. This chain joins TRBV5-1 and TRBJ2-1; weak D call: TRBD1 (6 bases). The sequences come from PBMCs, either bulk or a sorted T-cell subset (CD4+, CD8+, memory, or dextramer-sorted; not recorded which), collected 15 days after the yellow fever booster vaccination. This TCR derives from a man between 25 and 39 years old who received the YFV17D yellow fever vaccine. The CDR3 sequence is CASSLSGVNEQFF. The CDR3 DNA sequence: TGCGCCAGCAGCTTGTCAGGGGTCAATGAGCAGTTCTTC.